A single sample is the source of the 27 T cell receptor beta chains below, sequenced in a study of metastatic and nonmetastatic thyroid tumors. There were no patients who had received any treatment before thyroid surgery. TCRdb re-called the PCR reads with MiXCR. The table includes about 6,700 clones, approximately 32% detected once. The sequenced material came from adjacent normal tissue. The source is a female donor with papillary thyroid cancer or a benign thyroid nodule (not recorded which). Some clones in this sample may be carry-over from other donors' samples.

This clone appeared a few times. This clone may be a read error of a much larger clone one base away. The chain is built from TRBV25-1 and TRBJ1-2; weak D call: TRBD1 (6 bases). Germline loops: CDR1 MGHDK, CDR2 SYGVNS. The CDR3 runs to 11 residues. DNA of the CDR3: TGTGCCATCAGTGAAGGGGGGGGCTACACCTTC. The encoded protein is CAISEGGGYTF.

Here the CDR3 DNA reads TGTGCCAGCAGCTTGGAGGGCCAATACAATGAGCAGTTCTTC. Its protein product is CASSLEGQYNEQFF. The rearrangement joins TRBV11-2 to TRBJ2-1, with D possibly being TRBD2 (6 bases). This CDR3 comprises 14 residues. Trimming cost V 3 bases and J 4 bases, with 10 bases left between them. The germline V gene encodes CDR1 SGHAT and CDR2 FQNNGV.

The chain employs TRBV11-3 and TRBJ1-3; D remains ambiguous. Germline V gives CDR1 SGHNT, CDR2 YENEEA. Deletions cut 5 bases from V and 4 bases from J, with 12 bases between. The CDR3 has 14 amino acids. The DNA for the CDR3 is TGTGCCAGCAGCGGCCGAGTAGGAGGAAACACCATATATTTT. As protein: CASSGRVGGNTIYF. Looking up the rest from reference TRBV11-3 and TRBJ1-3 gives the full variable domain: EAGVVQSPRYKIIEKKQPVAFWCNPISGHNTLYWYLQNLGQGPELLIRYENEEAVDDSQLPKDRFSAERLKGVDSTLKIQPAELGDSAVYLCASSGRVGGNTIYFGEGSWLTVV.

By share, this clone ranks as medium-sized (0.01 to 0.1%). The chain has TRBV2 and TRBJ1-2; a weak D match, TRBD1 (6 bases). The CDR3 runs to 15 residues. The V gene's germline CDR1 is SNHLY and CDR2 FYNNEI. Trimming stripped 3 bases from V and 6 bases from J, with 17 bases between. The CDR3 DNA reads TGTGCCAGCAGTGAGATGGAGGGACATGGGAATGGCTACACCTTC. Its translation: CASSEMEGHGNGYTF.

This clone showed up just a few times. The chain combines TRBV28 with TRBJ2-7, with a tentative D call TRBD2 (5 bases). CDR3 size: 11 residues. V lost 5 bases and J 12 bases, leaving 14 bases between the germline ends. Germline CDR1 is MDHEN and CDR2 is SYDVKM. The CDR3 nucleotides read TGTGCCAGCAGTGCAAAAGGGAGATGGTACTTC. This sequence encodes CASSAKGRWYF.

This chain links TRBV7-6 with TRBJ2-7; D uncertain. The CDR3 is 14 amino acids. Trimming shortened V by 1 base and J by 6 bases, and 13 bases separated the two germline ends. The germline V gene encodes CDR1 SGHVS and CDR2 FNYEAQ. This CDR3 reads CASSLGASMGEQYF. The CDR3 DNA reads TGTGCCAGCAGCTTAGGGGCCAGCATGGGCGAGCAGTACTTC. Full variable domain (rest looked up from reference TRBV7-6 and TRBJ2-7): GAGVSQSPRYKVTKRGQDVALRCDPISGHVSLYWYRQALGQGPEFLTYFNYEAQQDKSGLPNDRFSAERPEGSISTLTIQRTEQRDSAMYRCASSLGASMGEQYFGPGTRLTVT.

This chain uses TRBV11-2 with TRBJ2-1; 12 bases match TRBD2. The CDR3 runs to 17 residues. V gave up 5 bases and J gave up 2 bases; unmatched junction bases: 7. CDR1 is SGHAT and CDR2 is FQNNGV in the germline V gene. The DNA of the CDR3 is TGTGCCAGCAGCCCCTCACGACTAGCGGGAGCCTACAATGAGCAGTTCTTC. Translated, it gives CASSPSRLAGAYNEQFF.

This clone was counted only a few times. The chain employs TRBV6-1 and TRBJ1-2, with no clear D. CDR3 length: 16 amino acids. V shed 6 bases and J shed 3 bases, with 20 bases lying between them. Per the germline V gene, CDR1 is MNHNS and CDR2 is SASEGT. CDR3 sequence reads: CASRPTTVLLHYGYTF. The CDR3 DNA reads TGTGCCAGCAGGCCTACAACGGTGCTATTACACTATGGCTACACCTTC.

The chain combines TRBV24-1 with TRBJ1-1; 9 nucleotides align to TRBD1. V lost 4 bases and J lost 5; bases outside the gene matches: 4. The CDR3 has 14 residues. Germline-derived CDR1 and CDR2 are KGHDR and SFDVKD. The CDR3 reads CATSEGQGETEAFF. CDR3 sequence (DNA): TGTGCCACCAGTGAGGGACAGGGAGAGACTGAAGCTTTCTTT.

By proportion, this clone is large. In nucleotides, the CDR3 is TGTGCCAGCAGTGTAGCTATGCCCGCAGATACGCAGTATTTT. Translating gives CASSVAMPADTQYF. This chain links TRBV2 with TRBJ2-3; the D is unclear. The CDR3 loop spans 14 amino acids. Deletions cut 4 bases from V and 4 bases from J, with 12 bases between. CDR1 SNHLY and CDR2 FYNNEI come from the germline V gene.

About this clone: At one end the junction does not follow the germline gene, possibly because of a read error. The genes are TRBV20-1 and TRBJ1-2, with D perhaps matching TRBD1 (5 bases). Germline V CDR1 and CDR2: DFQATT, SNEGSKA (reference sequence). This CDR3 is 14 amino acids long. The CDR3 reads CSARDHRRPYCYTF. The CDR3, as DNA: TGTAGTGCTAGGGACCACAGGAGGCCCTATTGCTACACCTTC.

V usage is TRBV2 and J usage is TRBJ1-2; D might be TRBD1 (5 bases). The germline V and J ends were trimmed by 7 bases and 3 bases, with 15 bases remaining between them. The germline V gene encodes CDR1 SNHLY and CDR2 FYNNEI. CDR3 length: 14 residues. The CDR3: CASNTQRGDYGYTF. CDR3 nucleotide sequence: TGTGCCAGCAACACTCAGAGGGGAGACTATGGCTACACCTTC.

This clone came up a few times. This may come from a read error, since a much larger clone is one base off. The V gene is TRBV6-1, the J gene TRBJ2-7, with D possibly being TRBD2 (6 bases). From germline, CDR1 is MNHNS and CDR2 SASEGT. The CDR3 totals 16 residues. Between the trimmed V and J ends, which lost 2 bases and 3 bases, there was a span of 17 bases. CDR3 protein: CASSEIGLSGFYEQYF. In DNA form, the CDR3 reads TGTGCCAGCAGTGAAATCGGACTATCGGGGTTCTACGAGCAGTACTTC.

On this clone itself: The CDR3 carries no conserved terminal phenylalanine or tryptophan, so it likely arises from a read error. The rearrangement uses TRBV12-3 or TRBV12-4 and TRBJ1-1, with a possible D match to TRBD1 (6 bases). There are 14 residues in the CDR3. CDR3 DNA: TGTGCCAGCGAGGCCCAGGGGAGAAACACTGACGCTTTCTGT. Translating it yields CASEAQGRNTDAFC.

The rearrangement links TRBV9 to TRBJ2-2; the match to TRBD2 covers 7 bases. Germline V CDR1 and CDR2: SGDLS, YYNGEE. The CDR3 is made up of 16 amino acids. V shed 2 bases, J shed 1 base, and the junction held 5 bases outside the gene matches. As DNA, the CDR3 is TGTGCCAGCAGCGTTGCCGTAGCGGGGAACACCGGGGAGCTGTTTTTT. Encoded protein: CASSVAVAGNTGELFF.

This clone was counted between two and nine times. The rearrangement uses TRBV27 and TRBJ1-1; tentative D call: TRBD1 (5 bases). Trimming left V 5 bases short and J 2 bases short, with 15 bases between. The CDR3 length is 15 residues. Germline CDR1 reads MNHEY; CDR2 reads SMNVEV (reference sequence). The CDR3 region has the DNA TGTGCCAGCAGTCCAACGGACAATTCTAACACTGAAGCTTTCTTT. The encoded protein is CASSPTDNSNTEAFF.

In its sample, this clone ranks as medium-sized. The chain combines TRBV15 with TRBJ1-2; D uncertain. This CDR3 has 14 residues. The V and J ends lost 0 bases and 4 bases respectively, with 9 bases between them. Germline V gene sequence: CDR1 LNHNV, CDR2 YYDKDF (reference sequence). Here the CDR3 DNA reads TGTGCCACCAGCAGAGATAAGGGCAGCTATGGCTACACCTTC. It yields the protein CATSRDKGSYGYTF.

This clone was recorded once. V and J are TRBV5-5 and TRBJ2-7; TRBD2 matches at 15 bases. Trimming cost V 4 bases and J 3 bases; bases outside gene matches: 5. CDR1 is SGHKS, CDR2 YYEKEE, per germline (reference sequence). The CDR3 extends over 16 amino acids. The CDR3 region is CASSPPGLAGGYEQYF. CDR3 DNA sequence: TGTGCCAGCAGCCCCCCGGGACTAGCGGGAGGCTACGAGCAGTACTTC.

The chain has TRBV5-1 and TRBJ1-1, with no clear D. The CDR3 contains 15 residues. V lost 4 bases and J 0 bases, leaving 13 bases between the germline ends. The germline V gene encodes CDR1 SGHRS and CDR2 YFSETQ. The CDR3 here is CASSPNTGMNTEAFF. CDR3 nucleotides: TGCGCCAGCAGCCCCAATACGGGTATGAACACTGAAGCTTTCTTT.

By sample share, this clone is medium-sized (0.01 to 0.1%). The chain employs TRBV11-2 and TRBJ2-2; D not resolved. V dropped 6 bases and J dropped 1 base, with 9 bases sitting between them. The CDR3 runs 14 residues. Germline loops: CDR1 SGHAT, CDR2 FQNNGV. CDR3 DNA: TGTGCCAGCAGGGGATCAGGGAACACCGGGGAGCTGTTTTTT. This encodes CASRGSGNTGELFF.

The genes are TRBV7-8 and TRBJ1-3; possible D gene TRBD1, 5 bases. The germline CDR1 and CDR2 sequences are SGHVS and FQNEAQ. CDR3 length: 14 amino acids. Trimming pared 8 bases from V and 3 bases from J, leaving 14 bases between. The CDR3 DNA reads TGTGCCAGCGTCCAGGGATCCAGTGGAAACACCATATATTTT. Translation: CASVQGSSGNTIYF.

This clone is categorized as medium-sized. The chain has TRBV20-1 and TRBJ1-2; D call uncertain. V was clipped by 1 base and J by 7 bases, with 13 bases between them. Germline V gene sequence: CDR1 DFQATT, CDR2 SNEGSKA (reference sequence). The CDR3 spans 13 residues. DNA of the CDR3: TGCAGTGCTAGAGTCACAGCCCTGTCTGGCTACACCTTC. Its protein product is CSARVTALSGYTF.

Remarks on this clone: A read error may account for a junction end that differs from germline. V is TRBV2 and J is TRBJ2-2; either TRBD1 or TRBD2 may supply D (5 bases each). Germline CDR1 reads SNHLY; CDR2 reads FYNNEI. The CDR3 totals 14 residues. CDR3 in amino acids: CASSGPRGEGELFF. CDR3 DNA sequence: TGTGCCAGCAGTGGGCCGAGGGGTGAAGGGGAGCTGTTCTTT.

By frequency in the sample, this clone is large. The chain links TRBV11-3 to TRBJ2-7; TRBD2 matches 7 bases. V shed 0 bases and J 3 bases; nucleotides not matched to a gene: 17. There are 19 residues in the CDR3. Germline lookup yields CDR1 SGHNT and CDR2 YENEEA. Here the CDR3 reads CASSLDRAGTGLLHYEQYF. CDR3 coding DNA: TGTGCCAGCAGCTTAGATCGGGCAGGTACGGGACTACTTCACTACGAGCAGTACTTC.

The chain joins TRBV2 to TRBJ2-7, with 11 bases that match TRBD2. This CDR3 is 13 amino acids long. With 7 bases clipped from V and 4 bases from J, the junction kept 3 bases outside the gene matches. Germline CDR1 is SNHLY and CDR2 is FYNNEI. CDR3 sequence (DNA): TGTGCCAGCAAGGGACTAGCGGATTACGAGCAGTACTTC. It is translated as CASKGLADYEQYF.

This clone was seen only a few times. The chain joins TRBV20-1 to TRBJ1-1, with a possible D match to TRBD1 (6 bases). Germline V CDR1 and CDR2: DFQATT, SNEGSKA (reference sequence). Trimming stripped 5 bases from V and 0 bases from J, with 10 bases between. CDR3 size: 13 residues. Here the CDR3 reads CSARRDMNTEAFF. The CDR3 DNA is TGCAGTGCTCGGCGGGACATGAACACTGAAGCTTTCTTT.

Only a few counts were recorded for this clone. This chain joins TRBV6-5 and TRBJ2-7, with D perhaps assigned TRBD1 or TRBD2 (5 bases each). The germline CDR1 and CDR2 sequences are MNHEY and SVGAGI. V shed 2 bases and J shed 0 bases, with 11 bases lying between them. The CDR3 has 15 residues. The CDR3 coding sequence is TGTGCCAGCAGTTACCCCGGGACGGGCTCCTACGAGCAGTACTTC. Translated: CASSYPGTGSYEQYF.